In this sample, the clone carrying this TCR beta chain turned up a few times. Antigen specificity is unknown. Treatment given: oral pan-JAK inhibitor, 5-10 mg twice daily. Researchers picked out CD4+ and CD8+ T cells from PBMCs by sorting. cDNA reverse transcribed from extracted RNA served as the sequencing template. This table comes from immunoSEQ multiplex PCR, and its TCRdb copy is limited to in-frame clones, with some not included. The table has about 190,000 clones, 60% to 70% seen once. The sample is drawn from a study of CD8+ T cells in alopecia areata. Study-wide background: Tofacitinib continued for 6 to 18 months and was then withheld for 6 months. Overall study findings and caveats: Expanded CD8+ clones among the top 100, as well as scalp clonality, were significantly decreased by tofacitinib. Scalp samples also contribute reads from the resident alphabeta T cells found in normal skin.

The CDR3 covers 13 residues. V was pared by 3 bases and J by 8 bases, with 6 bases of the junction left unmatched. Germline loops: CDR1 GTSNPN, CDR2 SVGIG (reference sequence). The chain is built from TRBV30 and TRBJ2-3; 9 nucleotides agree with TRBD2. The specimen comprised CD4+ T cells sorted from blood, sampled at week 4, from a patient treated with tofacitinib. The TCR originated in a human donor with alopecia areata. DNA of the CDR3: TGTGCCTGGAGACTAGCGGGTACGGGTACGCAGTATTTT. It codes for CAWRLAGTGTQYF.